The 4 T cell receptor beta chains in this list originate from one sample, sequenced in a study of identical twins. TCRdb fed the 5' RACE reads into MiXCR, producing one record per CDR3 protein. The sample yields around 680,000 distinct CDR3 sequences, 8.5% to 9% seen once. This sample also belongs to another study, concerning yellow fever vaccine responses in identical twins.

The sample taken for sequencing was PBMCs. The receptor source for this set is a woman aged 18-35 years in good health.

This clonotype came up many times. The chain uses TRBV7-9 and TRBJ1-2, with TRBD1 matching over 7 bases. J lost 2 bases, V lost 5 bases, and 5 bases had no gene match. The germline gives CDR1 SEHNR, CDR2 FQNEAQ (reference sequence). CDR3 length: 14 residues. Here the CDR3 reads CASSPPGQNYGYTF. The CDR3 bases are TGTGCCAGCAGCCCTCCGGGACAGAACTATGGCTACACCTTC.

The CDR3 here is CSASDRALSYEQYF. The CDR3 region has the DNA TGCAGTGCTAGCGACAGGGCCCTATCCTACGAGCAGTACTTC. This chain joins TRBV20-1 and TRBJ2-7; 7 nucleotides match TRBD1. CDR1 is DFQATT and CDR2 is SNEGSKA in the germline V gene (reference sequence). The V gene end was trimmed by 3 bases and the J gene end by 1 base; junction bases not matched to a gene: 6. This CDR3 has 14 amino acids.

On this clonotype itself: A much larger clone lies a single base off, so this may be a read error. The rearrangement uses TRBV5-1 and TRBJ2-1; 9 nucleotides match TRBD1. After removal of 5 bases from V and 8 bases from J, the junction contained 11 bases not matched to a gene. Germline CDR1 reads SGHRS; CDR2 reads YFSETQ. The CDR3 contains 15 residues. The CDR3 region has the DNA TGCGCCAGCAGACAGAACGGACAGGGGTGGGATGAGCAGTTCTTC. This encodes CASRQNGQGWDEQFF.

This chain links TRBV3-1 with TRBJ2-3; the match to TRBD2 covers 11 bases. Per the germline V gene, CDR1 is LGHDT and CDR2 is YNNKEL (reference sequence). V trimming: 4 bases; J trimming: 1 base; junction bases outside the gene matches: 4. The CDR3 is 16 amino acids. As DNA, the CDR3 is TGTGCCAGCAGCCGAGGACTAGCGGGCCGCACAGATACGCAGTATTTT. Protein sequence: CASSRGLAGRTDTQYF.